This TCR beta chain was retrieved from a study of cytotoxic CD8 clonotypes in ibrutinib-treated CLL (dated by TCRdb to the early 2020s). General notes on the study: The cohort included roughly 15 treatment-naive and 11 to 12 relapsed/refractory patients; under 18 were IGHV unmutated. Longitudinal samples were available for 26 of the 86 trial participants. Responses were partial in 25 or so patients and complete in 2; after median approximately 66 months follow-up, around 14 stayed in remission and some twelve progressed. Cryopreserved peripheral blood mononuclear cells were obtained before treatment, at response, and at either sustained remission or disease progression. An average of 255,043 productive templates and 94,082 productive rearrangements was obtained per sample. The response samples were drawn at a median of roughly twelve months into treatment, with a range of roughly 6 to 36 months.

Summary of the overall study and its limitations: Clonality increased at ibrutinib response, stayed stable in sustained remission, and fell back toward baseline at progression. Public clonotypes were rare and either shrank or stayed stable during treatment, and the rise in clonality at ibrutinib response reflected expansion of private clonotypes. Baseline clonality exceeded that of age-matched healthy donors and correlated strongly with circulating CD8+ T-cell counts. Sustained-remission and progressing patients did not have matched sampling times, and lymph node repertoires were not examined.

The goal of deep resolution MiSeq sequencing was a depth between 1 in 1 million and 1 in 200,000 T cells, and coverage averaged 10x per clonotype. The immunoSEQ hsTCRB Kit was used to generate TCR beta libraries. The paper's data handling went like this. ImmunoSEQ Data Assistant and ImmunoSEQ Analyzer were used for data analysis, and V, D and J genes were assigned according to IMGT definitions. Clonality, which ranges from 0 to 1, was calculated as one minus the normalized Shannon entropy of productive rearrangement frequencies. Public clonotype analysis was restricted to overrepresented clonotypes comprising at least 0.05% of each patient's repertoire. Approximately 14 age-matched healthy donor repertoires from immuneACCESS served as clonality controls. Entries here come from immuneACCESS through TCRdb and include only in-frame sequences with V and J called. Some clones fail to appear in such tables; in the studies checked, an unresolved V gene covers under half of the shortfall, and the cause of the remainder is unknown. V and J calls and clone size are those listed in that table; D and trimming were worked out from the DNA. The sample table shows a few hundred thousand clones, and about 80% are seen once. Clones ranked in the top ten supply under 8.5% of the sample.

For TCR beta library preparation, 1.5 to 2 micrograms of genomic DNA were extracted from the cryopreserved PBMCs. Longitudinal blood samples from CLL patients on ibrutinib monotherapy were analyzed using high-throughput TCR beta sequencing. The patients took part in an open-label, single-center phase 2 trial of ibrutinib monotherapy. With regard to this clone: This receptor's antigen is unknown. The sample holds no much larger clone one base away, and base qualities are not on file.

At the junction V is shortened by 0 bases and J by 3 bases, with 10 bases in between. The CDR3 holds 15 amino acids from the cysteine to the phenylalanine. Just the 45-base CDR3 DNA is kept, in frame starting at base 1. As encoded in the germline V gene (reference sequence), CDR1 is SGHNT while CDR2 is YYREEE. The rearrangement joined TRBV5-4 to TRBJ2-1; TRBD1 is perhaps the D gene, given 6 matching bases. The sequencing here drew on PBMCs, taken before ibrutinib treatment. This receptor was obtained from a human donor with chronic lymphocytic leukemia. The encoded CDR3 is CASSLDRGIYNEQFF. In nucleotide form, the sequence is TGTGCCAGCAGCTTGGATAGGGGGATCTACAATGAGCAGTTCTTC.